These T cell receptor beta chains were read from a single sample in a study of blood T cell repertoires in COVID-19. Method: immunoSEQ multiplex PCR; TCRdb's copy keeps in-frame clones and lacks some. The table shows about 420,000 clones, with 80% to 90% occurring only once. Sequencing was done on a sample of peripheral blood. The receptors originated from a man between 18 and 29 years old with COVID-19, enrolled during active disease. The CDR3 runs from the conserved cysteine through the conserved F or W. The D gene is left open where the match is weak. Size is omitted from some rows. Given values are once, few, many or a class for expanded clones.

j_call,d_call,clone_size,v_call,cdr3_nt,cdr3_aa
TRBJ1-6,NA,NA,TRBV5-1,TGCGCCAGCAGCTTGGCAGGGGTTGGGACCCTCCACTTT,CASSLAGVGTLHF
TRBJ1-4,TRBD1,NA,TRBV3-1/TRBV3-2,TGTGCCAGCAGTTTGGGGACAGGGGTTGAAAAACTGTTTTTT,CASSLGTGVEKLFF
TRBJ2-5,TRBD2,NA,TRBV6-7,TGTGCCAGCAGTTACTCAGTGCTAGCGGGAAGGTTATGGGAGACCCAGTACTTC,CASSYSVLAGRLWETQYF
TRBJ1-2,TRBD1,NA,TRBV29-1,TGCAGCGCCGGACAGGCTAACTATGGCTACACCTTC,CSAGQANYGYTF
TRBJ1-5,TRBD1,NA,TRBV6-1,TGTGCCAGCAGTGAAGCGCGGACAGGGAGCGGTCAGCCCCAGCATTTT,CASSEARTGSGQPQHF
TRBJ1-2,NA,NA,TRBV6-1,TGTGCCAGCAGTGAAGGAAGAGACAGGCGAGGCGGCTACACCTTC,CASSEGRDRRGGYTF
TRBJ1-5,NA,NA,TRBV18,TGTGCCAGCTCCTCCGGGGGGAATGATCAGCCCCAGCATTTT,CASSSGGNDQPQHF
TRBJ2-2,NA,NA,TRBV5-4,TGTGCCAGCAGCTCGAAAGACATTACCTACACCGGGGAGCTGTTTTTT,CASSSKDITYTGELFF
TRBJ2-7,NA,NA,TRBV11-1,TGTGCCAGCAGCGTAGGGGCTCCCTCCTACGAGCAGTACTTC,CASSVGAPSYEQYF
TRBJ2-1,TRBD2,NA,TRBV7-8,TGTGCCAGCACCACTAGATGGAGGGAGGGCTCCTACAATGAGCAGTTCTTC,CASTTRWREGSYNEQFF
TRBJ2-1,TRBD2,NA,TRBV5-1,TGCGCCAGCAGGTCTGATCCGGGAGGGTACAATGAGCAGTTCTTC,CASRSDPGGYNEQFF
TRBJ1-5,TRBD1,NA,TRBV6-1,TGTGCCAGCAGTGAAGGTAGACAGGGTCGGAGCAATCAGCCCCAGCATTTT,CASSEGRQGRSNQPQHF
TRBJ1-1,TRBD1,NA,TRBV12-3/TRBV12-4,TGTGCCAGCAGGGACAGGGGAACTGAAGCTTTCTTT,CASRDRGTEAFF
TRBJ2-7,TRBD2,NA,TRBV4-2,TGTGCCAGCAGCCAAGATCTAGGAGCGGGGGGATCCTACGAGCAGTACTTC,CASSQDLGAGGSYEQYF
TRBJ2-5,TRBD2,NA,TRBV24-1,TGTGCCACCAGCGAAGCGGGAGCCCAAGAGACCCAGTACTTC,CATSEAGAQETQYF
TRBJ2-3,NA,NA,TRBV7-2,TGTGCCAGCAGCCACCCAAAAGGGGGGGCGGCGGATACGCAGTATTTT,CASSHPKGGAADTQYF
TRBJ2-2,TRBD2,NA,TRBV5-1,TGCGCCAGCAGTTCGGCCGGACTAGCGGGCACCGGGGAGCTGTTTTTT,CASSSAGLAGTGELFF
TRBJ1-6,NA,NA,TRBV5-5,TGTGCCAGCAGCCTGGGACCTGGGGGCTCACCCCTCCACTTT,CASSLGPGGSPLHF
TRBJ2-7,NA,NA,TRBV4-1,TGCGCCAGCAGCCCTCAGACAGGCGAGCAGTACTTC,CASSPQTGEQYF
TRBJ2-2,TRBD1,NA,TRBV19,TGTGCCATAATGCCGGGACAGCCGCCTAAGGGAAGGCTGTTTTTT,CAIMPGQPPKGRLFF
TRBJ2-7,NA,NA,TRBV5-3,TGTGCCAGAAGCTTGCCCCGGGACTTCGAAACCTACGAGCAGTACTTC,CARSLPRDFETYEQYF
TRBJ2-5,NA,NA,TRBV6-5,TGTGCCAGCCGGGCCCCGGGGCAAGAGACCCAGTACTTC,CASRAPGQETQYF
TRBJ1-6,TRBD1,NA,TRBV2,TGTGCCAGCAGGGAACAGGGGTCCTATAATTCACCCCTCCACTTT,CASREQGSYNSPLHF
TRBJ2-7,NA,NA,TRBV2,TGTGCCAGCAGTGAATCGAAACTCTCCTACGAGCAGTACTTC,CASSESKLSYEQYF
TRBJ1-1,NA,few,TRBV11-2,TGTGCCAGCAGCTTCCCCGGGAACACTGAAGCTTTCTTT,CASSFPGNTEAFF
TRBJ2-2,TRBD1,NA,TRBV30,TGTGCCTGGAGTCCTACGGGACAGTCTTCAATTTACACCGGGGAGCTGTTTTTT,CAWSPTGQSSIYTGELFF
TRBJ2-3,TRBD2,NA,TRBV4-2,TGTGCCAGCAGCCAAGGGGATAGCGGGGGTGATACGCAGTATTTT,CASSQGDSGGDTQYF
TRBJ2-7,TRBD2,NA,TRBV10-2,TGCGCCAGCAGTCATAGCGGGATGGGCGAGCAGTACTTC,CASSHSGMGEQYF
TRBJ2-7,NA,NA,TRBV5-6,TGTGCCAGCAGCTTGGGTGGGAGTGGTAGAGAGCAGTACTTC,CASSLGGSGREQYF
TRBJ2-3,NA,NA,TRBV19,TGTGCCAGTAAGGATCGGGGATTCAGCACAGATACGCAGTATTTT,CASKDRGFSTDTQYF
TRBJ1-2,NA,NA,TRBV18,TGTGCCAGCTCGAGTGGACAAGGGAGGTTTTATGGCTACACCTTC,CASSSGQGRFYGYTF
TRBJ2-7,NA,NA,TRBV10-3,TGTGCCATCAGAGGGAGACTTCGGGTCAGATTCACCTACGAGCAGTACTTC,CAIRGRLRVRFTYEQYF
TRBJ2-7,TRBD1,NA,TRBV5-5,TGTGCCAGCAGCTTGGTAGGCAGGGGGCCCTACGAGCAGTACTTC,CASSLVGRGPYEQYF
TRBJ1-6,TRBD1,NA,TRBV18,TGTGCCAGCTCACCACCGGGACAGGGAACCTCACCCCTCCACTTT,CASSPPGQGTSPLHF